These T cell receptor beta chains were read from a single sample in a study of blood T cell repertoires in COVID-19. The protocol was immunoSEQ multiplex PCR, while the TCRdb copy is restricted to in-frame clones and leaves out a portion. The sample shows about 12,000 clones, approximately 80% of them seen only once. The sequencing sample was made of peripheral blood. The source of these receptors is an elderly man with acute or convalescent COVID-19. Each CDR3 is given with its conserved first and last residue. The D gene is left open where the match is weak. Clone sizes are given selectively: once, few, many, or a class where the clone is expanded.

clone_size	d_call	v_call	j_call	cdr3_aa	cdr3_nt
few	NA	TRBV27	TRBJ1-6	CASSTGGYSPLHF	TGTGCCAGCAGCACGGGGGGCTATTCACCCCTCCACTTT
NA	NA	TRBV18	TRBJ1-5	CASSPEYRVSNQPQHF	TGTGCCAGCTCACCAGAGTACAGGGTTAGCAATCAGCCCCAGCATTTT
NA	TRBD2	TRBV4-2	TRBJ2-2	CASSPGRAGVYTGELFF	TGTGCCAGCAGCCCGGGTCGAGCGGGGGTATACACCGGGGAGCTGTTTTTT
NA	NA	TRBV5-4	TRBJ2-7	CASSSQGTGQYF	TGTGCCAGCAGCTCACAGGGTACGGGGCAGTACTTC
NA	NA	TRBV3-1/TRBV3-2	TRBJ2-5	CASSQGQGQTHF	TGTGCCAGCAGCCAGGGGCAGGGACAAACACACTTC
NA	NA	TRBV5-1	TRBJ1-2	CASSSQVDYGYTF	TGCGCCAGCAGCTCCCAGGTGGACTATGGCTACACCTTC
NA	NA	TRBV7-3	TRBJ2-7	CASSLGGAAYEQYF	TGTGCCAGCAGCTTAGGGGGCGCGGCCTACGAGCAGTACTTC
NA	TRBD2	TRBV28	TRBJ2-3	CASRQAGGTDTQYF	TGTGCCAGCAGGCAGGCGGGGGGGACAGATACGCAGTATTTT
NA	TRBD1	TRBV14	TRBJ2-1	CASSRRQGGISYNEQFF	TGTGCCAGCAGCCGTCGACAGGGGGGTATCTCCTACAATGAGCAGTTCTTC
NA	NA	TRBV10-3	TRBJ1-2	CAISESLAVANYGYTF	TGTGCCATCAGTGAGTCTCTCGCCGTAGCTAACTATGGCTACACCTTC
NA	NA	TRBV6-2/TRBV6-3	TRBJ2-1	CASSYSSLANEQFF	TGTGCCAGCAGTTACTCCTCTCTAGCGAATGAGCAGTTCTTC
NA	TRBD2	TRBV6-2/TRBV6-3	TRBJ2-7	CASSPLAGGFSYEQYF	TGTGCCAGCAGTCCCCTAGCGGGGGGCTTTTCCTACGAGCAGTACTTC
NA	TRBD1	TRBV29-1	TRBJ1-2	CSVDWATGANYGYTF	TGCAGCGTTGATTGGGCGACAGGGGCCAACTATGGCTACACCTTC
NA	TRBD2	TRBV6-5	TRBJ2-3	CASKAGVSTDTQYF	TGTGCCAGCAAGGCGGGGGTCAGCACAGATACGCAGTATTTT
NA	NA	TRBV5-6	TRBJ1-1	CASSLAGGATEAFF	TGTGCCAGCAGCTTGGCGGGGGGGGCCACTGAAGCTTTCTTT
NA	NA	TRBV5-6	TRBJ1-1	CASSLQGGFYTEAFF	TGTGCCAGCAGCTTGCAGGGAGGATTTTACACTGAAGCTTTCTTT